The 10 T cell receptor beta chains reported below all come from one sample, sequenced in a study of blood T cells in healthy people across ages. A sample-barcoded 5' primer and a J-beta primer mix were used in a second PCR of about 6 to 11 cycles. MiXCR, run by TCRdb on the 5' RACE reads, gives a single entry per CDR3 protein. The profile shows some 1.5 million distinct CDR3 sequences, over 25% of them singletons. The sequenced material came from blood. The receptors stem from a woman aged 25 to 45 in good health.

The chain recombines TRBV7-6 with TRBJ2-5; D is ambiguous. CDR1 SGHVS and CDR2 FNYEAQ come from the germline V gene. Trimming stripped 3 bases from V and 7 bases from J, with 15 bases between. The CDR3 consists of 14 residues. The CDR3: CASSFGPPVPTQYF. Here the CDR3 DNA reads TGTGCCAGCAGCTTTGGGCCGCCGGTCCCGACCCAGTACTTC.

The J gene is TRBJ2-1, the V gene TRBV29-1; the match to TRBD2 covers 7 bases. Germline V CDR1 and CDR2: SQVTM, ANQGSEA. J lost 3 bases, V lost 5 bases, and 10 bases had no gene match. The CDR3 is 15 amino acids. The CDR3 DNA follows: TGCAGCGTTCTCTTGCCTAGCGGTCACTACAATGAGCAGTTCTTC. The encoded protein is CSVLLPSGHYNEQFF.

As concerns this clonotype: A much larger clone differs by one base, so this may be a read error. J is TRBJ2-4 and V is TRBV20-1, with 9 bases matching TRBD2. The trim removed 4 bases at V and 13 bases at J, leaving 17 bases unmatched. Per germline, CDR1 DFQATT and CDR2 SNEGSKA (reference sequence). The CDR3 is made up of 15 amino acids. CDR3 sequence: CSATIKRGVYNEQYF. The CDR3, as DNA: TGCAGTGCTACTATTAAGCGGGGGGTCTACAATGAGCAGTACTTC.

CDR3: CASSLTGWYGYTF. In DNA, the CDR3 is TGTGCCAGCAGTTTAACAGGGTGGTATGGCTACACCTTC. This rearrangement joins TRBV12-3 or TRBV12-4 to TRBJ1-2; possibly TRBD1 for D (6 bases). The CDR3 runs 13 residues. V was trimmed by 2 bases and J by 5 bases, leaving 9 bases between them.

Turning to this clonotype: A much larger clonotype is one base distant, so this may be a read error. CDR3 nucleotides: TGTGCCAGCAGCCGAGGTGGCAGTGATTACGAGCAGTACTTC. Its translation is CASSRGGSDYEQYF. The chain uses TRBV3-1 and TRBJ2-4; no clear D. The assigned J gene may be wrong: the sequence end matches TRBJ2-7 better. The germline V gene encodes CDR1 LGHDT and CDR2 YNNKEL (reference sequence). This CDR3 has 14 amino acids.

Turning to this clonotype: Compared with germline, one end of the junction differs, possibly owing to a read error. The chain links TRBV11-2 to TRBJ2-3; D is unclear. Looked up from germline, CDR1 is SGHAT and CDR2 is FQNNGV. The CDR3 spans 15 residues. CDR3 protein: CAGSFLSESTDTQYF. In nucleotides, the CDR3 is TGTGCCGGCAGCTTTTTGAGCGAAAGCACAGATACGCAGTATTTT.

This chain joins TRBV24-1 and TRBJ1-4; 8 bases line up with TRBD1. CDR3 length: 16 amino acids. V lost 4 bases, J lost 7 bases, and 10 bases stayed unmatched. Germline V gene sequence: CDR1 KGHDR, CDR2 SFDVKD. CDR3 region: CATSDPRTGSSEKLFF. The CDR3 region has the DNA TGTGCCACCAGTGACCCGCGGACAGGGTCTAGTGAAAAACTGTTTTTT.

This clonotype was seen a handful of times. The chain joins TRBV6-6 to TRBJ1-2; D might be TRBD1 (6 bases). The ends were cut back, 6 bases at V and 4 bases at J, with 18 bases in the middle. The CDR3 contains 15 residues. Germline values: CDR1 MNHNY, CDR2 SVGAGI (reference sequence). The CDR3 spells CASRLTGSLGYGYTF. CDR3 bases: TGTGCCAGCAGGTTAACAGGGTCCCTTGGCTATGGCTACACCTTC.

In this sample, this clonotype turned up many times. V is TRBV2 and J is TRBJ2-5; TRBD2 matches at 7 bases. The CDR3 loop spans 13 amino acids. The V segment lost 6 bases and the J segment 5 bases; nucleotides outside the gene matches: 6. The V gene's germline CDR1 is SNHLY and CDR2 FYNNEI. CDR3 amino acids: CASRTGGTETQYF. DNA for the CDR3: TGTGCCAGCAGGACGGGGGGAACCGAGACCCAGTACTTC.

This rearrangement joins TRBV12-5 to TRBJ1-4; the D gene is possibly TRBD1 (5 bases). The CDR3 has 15 residues. CDR1 is LGHNT and CDR2 is FRNRAP in the germline V gene. V lost 2 bases and J lost 8, with 15 bases in between. The CDR3 protein is CASGLTPGPTEKLFF. CDR3 bases: TGTGCTAGTGGTTTGACACCGGGACCAACCGAAAAACTGTTTTTT.